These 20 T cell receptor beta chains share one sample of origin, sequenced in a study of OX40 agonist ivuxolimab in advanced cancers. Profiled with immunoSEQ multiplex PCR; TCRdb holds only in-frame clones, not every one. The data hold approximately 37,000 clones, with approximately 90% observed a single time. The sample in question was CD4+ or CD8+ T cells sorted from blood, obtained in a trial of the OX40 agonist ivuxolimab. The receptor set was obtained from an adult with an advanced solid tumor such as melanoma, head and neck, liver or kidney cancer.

The CDR3 spells CASSSEGYSNQPQHF. DNA for the CDR3: TGTGCCAGCAGCTCGGAGGGTTATAGCAATCAGCCCCAGCATTTT. The chain couples TRBV5-5 to TRBJ1-5; D call uncertain. Germline-derived CDR1 and CDR2 are SGHKS and YYEKEE (reference sequence). CDR3 length: 15 amino acids. Trimming removed 3 bases from V and 0 bases from J, with 10 bases in between.

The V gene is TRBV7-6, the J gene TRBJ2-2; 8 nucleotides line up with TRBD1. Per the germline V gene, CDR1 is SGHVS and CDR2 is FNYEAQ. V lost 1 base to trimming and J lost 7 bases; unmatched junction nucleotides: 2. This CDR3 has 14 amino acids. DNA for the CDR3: TGTGCCAGCAGCTTAGGGACAGGGTTCGGGGAGCTGTTTTTT. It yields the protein CASSLGTGFGELFF.

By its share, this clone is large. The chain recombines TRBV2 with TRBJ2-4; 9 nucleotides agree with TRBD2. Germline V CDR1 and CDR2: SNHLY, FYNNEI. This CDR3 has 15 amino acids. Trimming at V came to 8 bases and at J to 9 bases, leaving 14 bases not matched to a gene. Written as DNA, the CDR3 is TGTGCCAGCTTAGCGGGAGAACTCACCCCTGGCATTCAGTACTTC. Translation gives CASLAGELTPGIQYF.

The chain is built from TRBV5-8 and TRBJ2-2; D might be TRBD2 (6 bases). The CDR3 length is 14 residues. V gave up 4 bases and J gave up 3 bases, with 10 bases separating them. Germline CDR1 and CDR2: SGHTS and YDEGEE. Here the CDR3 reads CASSPGLYTGELFF. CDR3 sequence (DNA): TGTGCCAGCAGCCCGGGACTGTACACCGGGGAGCTGTTTTTT.

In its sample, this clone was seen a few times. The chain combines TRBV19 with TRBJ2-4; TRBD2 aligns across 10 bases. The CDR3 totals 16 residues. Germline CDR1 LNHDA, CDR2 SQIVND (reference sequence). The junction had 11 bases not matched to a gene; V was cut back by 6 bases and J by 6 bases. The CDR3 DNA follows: TGTGCCAGTAGCCCACCGGGACTAGCGATGGGAAACATTCAGTACTTC. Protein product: CASSPPGLAMGNIQYF.

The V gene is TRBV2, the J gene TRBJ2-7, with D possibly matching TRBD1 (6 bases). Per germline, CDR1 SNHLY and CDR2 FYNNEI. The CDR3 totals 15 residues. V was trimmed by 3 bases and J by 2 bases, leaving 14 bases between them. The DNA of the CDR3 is TGTGCCAGCAGTGATAGAACAGGGTCCACCTACGAGCAGTACTTC. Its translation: CASSDRTGSTYEQYF.

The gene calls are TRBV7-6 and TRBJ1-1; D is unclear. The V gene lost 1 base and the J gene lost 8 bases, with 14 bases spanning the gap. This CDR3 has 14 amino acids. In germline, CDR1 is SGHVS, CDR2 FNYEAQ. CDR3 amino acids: CASSLEIGSHEAFF. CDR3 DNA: TGTGCCAGCAGCTTAGAGATAGGGTCCCACGAAGCTTTCTTT.

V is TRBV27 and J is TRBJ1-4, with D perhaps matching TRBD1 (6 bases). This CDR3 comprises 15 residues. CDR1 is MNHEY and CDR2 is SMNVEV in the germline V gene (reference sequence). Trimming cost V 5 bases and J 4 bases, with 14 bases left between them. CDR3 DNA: TGTGCCAGCAGTCCTCCGGACAGCGATAATGAAAAACTGTTTTTT. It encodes CASSPPDSDNEKLFF.

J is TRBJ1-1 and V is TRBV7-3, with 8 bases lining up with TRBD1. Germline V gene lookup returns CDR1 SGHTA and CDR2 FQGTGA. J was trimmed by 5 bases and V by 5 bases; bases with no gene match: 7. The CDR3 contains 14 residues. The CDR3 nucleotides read TGTGCCAGCAGCGGCGGACAGGGTGGTACTGAAGCTTTCTTT. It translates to CASSGGQGGTEAFF.

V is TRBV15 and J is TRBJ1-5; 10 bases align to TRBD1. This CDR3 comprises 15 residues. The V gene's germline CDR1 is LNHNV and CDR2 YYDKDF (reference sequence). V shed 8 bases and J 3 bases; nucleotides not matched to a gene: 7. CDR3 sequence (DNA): TGTGCCACCGCTATGGGGACAGGGGTCAATCAGCCCCAGCATTTT. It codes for CATAMGTGVNQPQHF.

The CDR3: CASKGVWGHEQYF. For the CDR3, the DNA is TGCGCCAGCAAAGGGGTCTGGGGCCACGAGCAGTACTTC. The chain joins TRBV23-1 to TRBJ2-7, with D perhaps matching TRBD1 (5 bases). TRBV23-1 qualifies as an ORF whose function is uncertain. Between the trimmed V and J ends, which lost 7 bases and 5 bases, there was a span of 15 bases. The CDR3 extends over 13 amino acids.

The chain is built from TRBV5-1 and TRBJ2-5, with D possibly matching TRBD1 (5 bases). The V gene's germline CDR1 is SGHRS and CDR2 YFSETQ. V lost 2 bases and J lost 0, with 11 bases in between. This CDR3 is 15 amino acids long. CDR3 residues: CASSFRQTDQETQYF. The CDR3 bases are TGCGCCAGCAGCTTTAGACAGACCGACCAAGAGACCCAGTACTTC.

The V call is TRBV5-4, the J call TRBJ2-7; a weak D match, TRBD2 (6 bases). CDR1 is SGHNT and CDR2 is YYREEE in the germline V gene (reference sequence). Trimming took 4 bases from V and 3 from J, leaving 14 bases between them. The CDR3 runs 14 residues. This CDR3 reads CASSNSGTHYEQYF. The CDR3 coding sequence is TGTGCCAGCAGCAATAGCGGAACCCACTACGAGCAGTACTTC.

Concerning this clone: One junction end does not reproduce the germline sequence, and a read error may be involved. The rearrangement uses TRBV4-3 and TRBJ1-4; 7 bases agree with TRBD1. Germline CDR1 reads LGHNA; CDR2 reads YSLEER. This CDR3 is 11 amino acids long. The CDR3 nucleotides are TGCGCCAGCAGCCAGCTGGACAGGCATTATTTT. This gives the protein CASSQLDRHYF.

The CDR3 reads CASSTLGQGRGYTF. The CDR3 coding sequence is TGTGCCAGCAGCACACTCGGACAGGGTCGTGGCTACACCTTC. The chain joins TRBV27 to TRBJ1-2, with 8 bases identical to TRBD1. V shed 6 bases and J 7 bases; nucleotides not matched to a gene: 10. Germline lookup yields CDR1 MNHEY and CDR2 SMNVEV (reference sequence). This CDR3 region has 14 residues.

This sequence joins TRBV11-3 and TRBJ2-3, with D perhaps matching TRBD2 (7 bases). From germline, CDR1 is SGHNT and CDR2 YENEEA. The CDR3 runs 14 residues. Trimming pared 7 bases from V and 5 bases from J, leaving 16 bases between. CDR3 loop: CASNLGGGEDTQYF. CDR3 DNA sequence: TGTGCCAGCAACCTTGGGGGGGGCGAAGATACGCAGTATTTT.

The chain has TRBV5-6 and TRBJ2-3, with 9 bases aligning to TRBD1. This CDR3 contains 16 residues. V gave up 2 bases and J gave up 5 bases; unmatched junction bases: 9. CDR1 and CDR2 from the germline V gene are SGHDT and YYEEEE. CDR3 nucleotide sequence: TGTGCCAGCAGCTTCGAGGGACAGGGTCGGGTAGATACGCAGTATTTT. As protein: CASSFEGQGRVDTQYF.

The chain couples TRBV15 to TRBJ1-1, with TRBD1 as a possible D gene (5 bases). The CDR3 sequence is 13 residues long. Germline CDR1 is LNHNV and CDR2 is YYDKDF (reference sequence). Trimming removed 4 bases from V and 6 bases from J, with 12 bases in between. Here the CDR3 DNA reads TGTGCCACCAGCATGTTCAGGGTGGCTGAAGCTTTCTTT. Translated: CATSMFRVAEAFF.

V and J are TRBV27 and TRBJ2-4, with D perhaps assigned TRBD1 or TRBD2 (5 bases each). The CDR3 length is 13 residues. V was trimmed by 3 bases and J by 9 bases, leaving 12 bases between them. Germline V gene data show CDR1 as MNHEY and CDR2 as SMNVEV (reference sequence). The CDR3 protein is CASSFGALTIQYF. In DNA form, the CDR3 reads TGTGCCAGCAGTTTCGGGGCTCTTACCATTCAGTACTTC.

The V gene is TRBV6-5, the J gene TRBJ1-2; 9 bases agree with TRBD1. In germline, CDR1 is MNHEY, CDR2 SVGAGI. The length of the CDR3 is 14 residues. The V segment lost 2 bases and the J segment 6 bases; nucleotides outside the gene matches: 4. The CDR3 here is CASSYIGTGNGYTF. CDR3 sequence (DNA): TGTGCCAGCAGTTACATTGGGACAGGGAATGGCTACACCTTC.